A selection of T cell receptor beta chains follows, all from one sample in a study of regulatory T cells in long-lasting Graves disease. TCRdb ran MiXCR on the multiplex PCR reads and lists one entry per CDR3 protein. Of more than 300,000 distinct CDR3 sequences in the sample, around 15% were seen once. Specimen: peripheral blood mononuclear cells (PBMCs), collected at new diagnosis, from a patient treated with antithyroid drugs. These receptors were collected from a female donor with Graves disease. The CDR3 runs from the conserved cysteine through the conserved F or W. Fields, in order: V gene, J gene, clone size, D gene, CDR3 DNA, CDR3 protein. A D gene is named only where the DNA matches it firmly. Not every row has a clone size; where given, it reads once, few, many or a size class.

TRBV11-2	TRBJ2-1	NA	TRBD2	TGTGCCAGCAGCTTAGGCCCGGGGGGCAATGAGCAGTTCTTC	CASSLGPGGNEQFF
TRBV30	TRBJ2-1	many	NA	TGTGCCTGGAGTGACAGAGGGTACTACAATGAGCAGTTCTTC	CAWSDRGYYNEQFF
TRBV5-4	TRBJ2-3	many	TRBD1	TGTGCCAGCAGCTCGTCGGACAGGAGGGATACGCAGTATTTT	CASSSSDRRDTQYF
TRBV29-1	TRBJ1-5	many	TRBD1	TGCAGCGTTGATAGGGACAGGGTGGATCAGCCCCAGCATTTT	CSVDRDRVDQPQHF
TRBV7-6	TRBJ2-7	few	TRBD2	TGTGCCAGCACCCAACGGGCTAGCGGGAGTTGGTACGAGCAGTACTTC	CASTQRASGSWYEQYF
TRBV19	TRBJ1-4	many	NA	TGTGCCAGTAGTTCTCCTCTTTCGGACGGCGGAGGGGAAAAACTGTTTTTT	CASSSPLSDGGGEKLFF
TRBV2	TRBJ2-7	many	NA	TGTGCCAGCAGTGAAGTCCGTGGTTCGAGGACAGTCGATTCCTACGAGCAGTACTTC	CASSEVRGSRTVDSYEQYF
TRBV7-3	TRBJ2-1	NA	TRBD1	TGTGCCAGCAGCTTACGACCGGACAGGGCCCACTACAATGAGCAGTTCTTC	CASSLRPDRAHYNEQFF
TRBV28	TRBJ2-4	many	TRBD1	TGTGCCAGCAGTGTTCGGACAGGGGGCTGGTGGGTGAACATTCAGTACTTC	CASSVRTGGWWVNIQYF
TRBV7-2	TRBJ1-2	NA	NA	TGTGCCAGCAGCGCCTACCAGGGAGTTGGTGGCTACACCTTC	CASSAYQGVGGYTF
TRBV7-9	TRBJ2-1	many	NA	TGTGCCAGCAGCCCAAAAGGGGAGTACTCTACAACTGAGCAGTTCTTC	CASSPKGEYSTTEQFF
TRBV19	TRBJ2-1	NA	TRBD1	TGTGCCAGTAGCCCGGGACAGGGGGCTGCCTACAATGAGCAGTTCTTC	CASSPGQGAAYNEQFF
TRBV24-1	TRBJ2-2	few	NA	TGTGCCACCAGTGATTCGACCGGGGAGCTGTTTTTT	CATSDSTGELFF
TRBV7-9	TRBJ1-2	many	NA	TGTGCCAGCAGCTTAGAACACTCCTATGGCTACACCTTC	CASSLEHSYGYTF
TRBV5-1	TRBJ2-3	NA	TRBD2	TGCGCCAGCAGTTCCGACCGTAGCGGGGAGACGCAGTATTTT	CASSSDRSGETQYF
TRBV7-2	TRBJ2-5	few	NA	TGTGCCAGCAGCTTTGCAGGGATGAATCATGAGACCCAGTACTTC	CASSFAGMNHETQYF
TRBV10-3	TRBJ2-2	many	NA	TGTGCCATCACTGGGATGGCGGGCATAAACACCGGGGAGCTGTTTTTT	CAITGMAGINTGELFF